This T cell receptor (beta chain) was observed in a study of blood T cell repertoires in COVID-19. The wider study: Samples came from the United States, Italy and Spain, spanning acute and convalescent COVID-19. PBMCs, B-cell-depleted T cells, or T cells were the source of the cDNA or gDNA that made up the material.

Participants spanned ages about 18 to 89 years and resided in 20 to 30 US areas. Per the study methods: The assay estimated nucleated cells by amplifying reference gene primers. Repertoires were generated with immunoSEQ multiplex PCR, while TCRdb's copy carries only in-frame clones and drops some. D and trimming were read from the DNA, whereas the V and J calls and clone size are those reported in that table. The table records 250,000 to 300,000 clones, under 90% of them present only once. With 6 bases clipped from V and 1 base from J, the junction kept 4 bases outside the gene matches. Germline V gene sequence: CDR1 SNHLY, CDR2 FYNNEI. The CDR3 is 14 amino acids.

The TCR originated in a woman aged 40 to 50 who had recovered from COVID-19. The chain employs TRBV2 and TRBJ2-3; TRBD1 aligns across 7 bases. What was sequenced was PBMCs or T cells enriched from blood (not recorded which). The DNA for the CDR3 is TGTGCCAGCAGCAGTGACAGGGGCACAGATACGCAGTATTTT. This gives the protein CASSSDRGTDTQYF.